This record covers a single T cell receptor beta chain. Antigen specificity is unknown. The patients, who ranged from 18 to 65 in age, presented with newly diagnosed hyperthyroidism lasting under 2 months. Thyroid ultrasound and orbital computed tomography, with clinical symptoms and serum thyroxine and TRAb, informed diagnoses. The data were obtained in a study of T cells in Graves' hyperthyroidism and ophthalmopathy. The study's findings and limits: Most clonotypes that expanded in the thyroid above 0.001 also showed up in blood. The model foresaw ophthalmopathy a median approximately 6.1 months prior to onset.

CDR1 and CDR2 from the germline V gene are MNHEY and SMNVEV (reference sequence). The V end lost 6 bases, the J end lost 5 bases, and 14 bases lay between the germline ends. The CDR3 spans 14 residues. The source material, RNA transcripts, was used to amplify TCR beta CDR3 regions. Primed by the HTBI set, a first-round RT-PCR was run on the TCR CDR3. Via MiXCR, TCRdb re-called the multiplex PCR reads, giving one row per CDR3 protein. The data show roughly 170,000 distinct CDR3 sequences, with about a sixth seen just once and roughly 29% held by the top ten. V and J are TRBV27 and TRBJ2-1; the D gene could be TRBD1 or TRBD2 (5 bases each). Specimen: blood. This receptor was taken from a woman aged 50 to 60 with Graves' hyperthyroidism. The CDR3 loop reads CASSPAGTHNEQFF. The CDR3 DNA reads TGTGCCAGCAGCCCAGCAGGGACCCACAATGAGCAGTTCTTC.